These 8 T cell receptor beta chains were sequenced from one sample in a study of blood T cell repertoires in COVID-19. Clones were sequenced by immunoSEQ multiplex PCR, and TCRdb holds only the in-frame ones, with some missing. The sample contains about 74,000 clones, around 90% of which appear only once. Sequencing was performed on peripheral blood. The receptor source for this set is an elderly woman with active or convalescent COVID-19.

Relative to its sample, this clone is medium-sized (0.01 to 0.1%). V is TRBV27 and J is TRBJ2-7; TRBD2 might be the D (6 bases). This CDR3 is 13 amino acids long. The germline V gene encodes CDR1 MNHEY and CDR2 SMNVEV (reference sequence). Trimming cost V 5 bases and J 9 bases, with 17 bases left between them. Here the CDR3 DNA reads TGTGCCAGCAGTCCGCCGGGAAGGGAGGCGCAGTACTTC. It codes for CASSPPGREAQYF.

The chain links TRBV4-1 to TRBJ2-1; a possible D gene is TRBD2 (6 bases). The V gene's germline CDR1 is MGHRA and CDR2 YSYEKL. The CDR3 contains 18 residues. Trimming removed 3 bases at V and 0 bases at J, with 18 bases between. The CDR3 region has the DNA TGCGCCAGCAGCCATAGAATAGCGGTGACGAGCTCCTACAATGAGCAGTTCTTC. Translation gives CASSHRIAVTSSYNEQFF.

The chain carries TRBV19 and TRBJ1-1, with D uncertain. Trimming removed 5 bases at V and 3 bases at J, with 10 bases between. This CDR3 spans 13 amino acids. The germline V gene encodes CDR1 LNHDA and CDR2 SQIVND (reference sequence). The CDR3 protein is CASSPQRDTEAFF. The CDR3 nucleotides read TGTGCCAGTAGTCCTCAGCGTGACACTGAAGCTTTCTTT.

The chain carries TRBV11-2 and TRBJ1-3, with 7 bases lining up with TRBD1. CDR1 is SGHAT and CDR2 is FQNNGV in the germline V gene. V shed 0 bases and J 7 bases; nucleotides not matched to a gene: 6. The CDR3 length is 15 residues. This CDR3 reads CASSLERQGYNTIYF. The CDR3 DNA follows: TGTGCCAGCAGCTTAGAGCGACAGGGCTATAACACCATATATTTT.

The rearrangement uses TRBV29-1 and TRBJ1-2; a weak D match, TRBD1 (6 bases). CDR1 and CDR2 (germline): SQVTM, ANQGSEA. Trimming left V 7 bases short and J 8 bases short, with 20 bases between. The CDR3 consists of 13 residues. CDR3 in DNA: TGCAGCGCCAAGGACAGAGTCGTACCAGGCTACACCTTC. Protein sequence: CSAKDRVVPGYTF.

V is TRBV2 and J is TRBJ2-7; 11 bases are shared with TRBD1. J was trimmed by 7 bases and V by 3 bases; bases with no gene match: 5. The CDR3 length is 14 residues. Per germline, CDR1 SNHLY and CDR2 FYNNEI. CDR3 coding DNA: TGTGCCAGCAGTGACGGGACAGGGGGATTTGAGCAGTACTTC. It translates to CASSDGTGGFEQYF.

The chain has TRBV5-8 and TRBJ1-6; D possibly corresponds to TRBD1 (6 bases). Germline V gives CDR1 SGHTS, CDR2 YDEGEE. CDR3 length: 15 residues. The V end was cut by 3 bases, the J end by 6 bases, with 13 bases between. Written as DNA, the CDR3 is TGTGCCAGCAGCTCCAGGGGTTGGGGTAATTCACCCCTCCACTTT. Amino acids: CASSSRGWGNSPLHF.

The chain links TRBV6-6 to TRBJ1-2, with 8 bases identical to TRBD1. Looked up from germline, CDR1 is MNHNY and CDR2 is SVGAGI (reference sequence). The CDR3 totals 14 residues. With V trimmed by 6 bases and J by 7 bases, 10 bases remained unmatched. CDR3 region: CASSPGQGIGGYTF. The DNA for the CDR3 is TGTGCCAGCAGCCCTGGACAGGGAATCGGTGGCTACACCTTC.